The 2 T cell receptor beta chains presented below share a single source sample, sequenced in a study of cytomegalovirus exposure and HLA in healthy donors. PCR involved 60 Vbeta and 13 Jbeta primers. This table comes from immunoSEQ multiplex PCR, and its TCRdb copy is limited to in-frame clones, with some not included. This sample's clone table lists under 50,000 clones. The sequenced sample consisted of PBMCs. Every receptor here comes from a male donor in good health and CMV-seronegative.

V is TRBV4-3 and J is TRBJ2-7; 12 nucleotides match TRBD1. V gave up 5 bases and J gave up 3 bases; unmatched junction bases: 5. The CDR3 loop spans 15 amino acids. Germline lookup yields CDR1 LGHNA and CDR2 YSLEER. CDR3 bases: TGCGCCAGCAGCTTAGGGGACAGGGGGCACTACGAGCAGTACTTC. Protein product: CASSLGDRGHYEQYF.

The V and J genes are TRBV7-9 and TRBJ1-4; 7 bases line up with TRBD1. The CDR3 has 16 residues. With V trimmed by 0 bases and J by 8 bases, 9 bases remained unmatched. Germline CDR1 is SEHNR and CDR2 is FQNEAQ (reference sequence). CDR3 sequence: CASSLAIGRGSEKLFF. The CDR3 region has the DNA TGTGCCAGCAGCTTAGCGATAGGCAGGGGGTCCGAAAAACTGTTTTTT. The complete variable domain, with remaining parts taken from reference TRBV7-9 and TRBJ1-4, reads DTGVSQNPRHKITKRGQNVTFRCDPISEHNRLYWYRQTLGQGPEFLTYFQNEAQLEKSRLLSDRFSAERPKGSFSTLEIQRTEQGDSAMYLCASSLAIGRGSEKLFFGSGTQLSVL.